This T cell receptor beta chain was found in a study of cytomegalovirus exposure and HLA in healthy donors. Worth noting for this clone: Its antigen is as yet unknown. The junction departs from germline at one end; a sequencing error may be responsible.

Study-wide results and limits: One cluster of highly shared sequence variants probably arose as a sequencing artifact. HLA alleles showed associations with around 15,000 TCR beta sequences in a later analysis, at a 0.05 false discovery rate. Accurate predictions that matched the HLA-A and HLA-B alleles of most subjects were reportedly made from TCR beta sequences.

This CDR3 region has 15 residues. Germline CDR1 SGHTA, CDR2 FQGNSA. The study ran its PCR with 60 Vbeta and 13 Jbeta primers. Clones were sequenced by immunoSEQ multiplex PCR, and TCRdb holds only the in-frame ones, with some missing. The table includes some 200,000 clones, approximately 65% detected once. Source material: PBMCs. This chain connects TRBV7-2 to TRBJ1-4; weak D call: TRBD1 (6 bases). The TCR sequence derives from a middle-aged man in good health and CMV-seronegative. The CDR3 DNA is TGTGCCGGCAGCTCTTTCGGACAGCCTAATGAAAAACTGTTTTTT. Amino acid sequence: CAGSSFGQPNEKLFF.